These 27 T cell receptor beta chains were all obtained from the same sample, sequenced in a study of graft-versus-host responses after intestinal transplantation. Their antigens are not known. Profiling relied on immunoSEQ multiplex PCR, and the TCRdb table lists in-frame clones only, not all of them. The sample shows 81,000 or so clones, about 93% of them seen only once. The source was unstimulated CD8+ T cells sorted from spleen or lymph node cells, collected before transplant. These receptors were collected from a human donor who was the organ donor for an intestinal transplant.

The rearrangement joins TRBV2 to TRBJ1-6, with TRBD1 matching 10 bases. CDR1 is SNHLY, CDR2 FYNNEI, per germline. This CDR3 comprises 15 residues. V lost 4 bases, J lost 5 bases, and 2 bases stayed unmatched. CDR3 sequence reads: CASSAGTGDNSPLHF. The CDR3 DNA is TGTGCCAGCAGTGCCGGGACAGGGGATAATTCACCCCTCCACTTT.

This chain connects TRBV9 to TRBJ2-1; 8 bases line up with TRBD2. Germline CDR1 and CDR2: SGDLS and YYNGEE. The CDR3 runs to 15 residues. V was clipped by 0 bases and J by 6 bases; unmatched bases: 5. CDR3 nucleotides: TGTGCCAGCAGCGTAGATAGCGGGATTAGCAATGAGCAGTTCTTC. Amino acid sequence: CASSVDSGISNEQFF. Based on the CDR3 plus reference TRBV9 and TRBJ2-1, the full variable domain is DSGVTQTPKHLITATGQRVTLRCSPRSGDLSVYWYQQSLDQGLQFLIQYYNGEERAKGNILERFSAQQFPDLHSELNLSSLELGDSALYFCASSVDSGISNEQFFGPGTRLTVL.

V and J are TRBV4-1 and TRBJ1-5; tentatively, D is TRBD1 (5 bases). Germline lookup yields CDR1 MGHRA and CDR2 YSYEKL. Trimming pared 1 base from V and 7 bases from J, leaving 17 bases between. The CDR3 spans 16 residues. CDR3 in amino acids: CASSQVPQGLGQPQHF. CDR3 nucleotides: TGCGCCAGCAGCCAAGTGCCGCAGGGCCTAGGGCAGCCCCAGCATTTT.

This chain uses TRBV15 with TRBJ2-1; a weak D match, TRBD2 (5 bases). CDR3 size: 15 residues. CDR1 and CDR2 (germline): LNHNV, YYDKDF (reference sequence). Trimming cost V 3 bases and J 3 bases, with 12 bases left between them. As DNA, the CDR3 is TGTGCCACCAGCAGCCTACCCGGGATCTACAATGAGCAGTTCTTC. Its translation is CATSSLPGIYNEQFF.

This chain links TRBV13 with TRBJ2-7; 9 bases are a match to TRBD1. Trimming cost V 4 bases and J 8 bases; bases outside gene matches: 9. Germline CDR1 and CDR2: PRHDT and FYEKMQ (reference sequence). The length of the CDR3 is 14 residues. The CDR3 spells CASSSRDRVFKQYF. CDR3 DNA: TGTGCCAGCAGCTCCCGGGACAGGGTGTTCAAGCAGTACTTC.

This clone turned up a few times. The V and J genes are TRBV6-4 and TRBJ2-1, with a weak D call TRBD1 (5 bases). Germline V gene lookup returns CDR1 MRHNA and CDR2 SNTAGT. Trimming stripped 0 bases from V and 5 bases from J, with 5 bases between. This CDR3 spans 13 amino acids. CDR3 protein: CASSDSDNNEQFF. The CDR3 DNA sequence: TGTGCCAGCAGTGACTCGGACAACAATGAGCAGTTCTTC.

The chain has TRBV10-3 and TRBJ2-7; TRBD1 matches at 9 bases. CDR3 length: 14 residues. V shed 3 bases, J shed 3 bases, and the junction held 3 bases outside the gene matches. Germline CDR1 reads ENHRY; CDR2 reads SYGVKD. CDR3 nucleotides: TGTGCCATCAGTGACCGGGACAGGGACTACGAGCAGTACTTC. Translated: CAISDRDRDYEQYF.

The sample holds a few counts of this clone. The V gene is TRBV5-6, the J gene TRBJ1-1, with 9 bases fitting TRBD1. CDR3 length: 12 residues. V lost 2 bases to trimming and J lost 10 bases; unmatched junction nucleotides: 3. Looked up from germline, CDR1 is SGHDT and CDR2 is YYEEEE. The CDR3 bases are TGTGCCAGCAGCTTCGACAGGGGGGGAGCTTTCTTT. It codes for CASSFDRGGAFF.

This sequence joins TRBV7-9 and TRBJ2-1, with 14 nucleotides matching TRBD2. The CDR3 sequence is 16 residues long. Germline CDR1 reads SEHNR; CDR2 reads FQNEAQ (reference sequence). The trim removed 6 bases at V and 14 bases at J, leaving 15 bases unmatched. CDR3: CASSTRPGLAGALEFF. DNA of the CDR3: TGTGCCAGCAGTACGCGTCCGGGACTAGCGGGAGCCCTAGAGTTCTTC.

The chain combines TRBV29-1 with TRBJ1-6; TRBD1 matches 8 bases. Germline CDR1 reads SQVTM; CDR2 reads ANQGSEA. The CDR3 covers 15 residues. V shed 5 bases and J 13 bases; nucleotides not matched to a gene: 16. Here the CDR3 DNA reads TGCAGCGTTATCACGCAAGACACAGGGGGATCGCCCCTCCACTTT. Translating it yields CSVITQDTGGSPLHF.

V usage is TRBV7-3 and J usage is TRBJ2-5, with D maybe TRBD2 (6 bases). Per germline, CDR1 SGHTA and CDR2 FQGTGA. V lost 4 bases, J lost 2 bases, and 11 bases lay in between. The CDR3 has 14 residues. CDR3 in amino acids: CASSSTAGQETQYF. DNA for the CDR3: TGTGCCAGCAGCTCCACCGCGGGGCAAGAGACCCAGTACTTC.

The V call is TRBV28, the J call TRBJ1-5, with unresolved D. Germline CDR1 reads MDHEN; CDR2 reads SYDVKM. V was shortened by 2 bases and J by 6 bases, with 8 bases between the two germline ends. The CDR3 has 13 amino acids. CDR3 protein: CASSLAGGQPQHF. CDR3 DNA sequence: TGTGCCAGCAGTTTAGCTGGAGGTCAGCCCCAGCATTTT.

This chain's CDR3 is CASSLGRGHYEQYF. The CDR3 DNA reads as TGCGCCAGCAGCCTCGGCAGGGGGCACTACGAGCAGTACTTC. The chain recombines TRBV4-1 with TRBJ2-7; 8 bases match TRBD1. Trimming took 4 bases from V and 3 from J; bases not matched to a gene: 5. The germline CDR1 and CDR2 sequences are MGHRA and YSYEKL. The CDR3 runs 14 residues.

The chain has TRBV5-6 and TRBJ1-2, with D possibly matching TRBD1 (6 bases). Germline V CDR1 and CDR2: SGHDT, YYEEEE. CDR3 length: 17 amino acids. V was shortened by 4 bases and J by 5 bases, with 24 bases between the two germline ends. The CDR3 DNA is TGTGCCAGCAGCCGTCCTACAGGGAATTATCGATCATATGGCTACACCTTC. Translation: CASSRPTGNYRSYGYTF.

The chain combines TRBV6-4 with TRBJ2-1, with TRBD2 as a possible D gene (6 bases). Germline CDR1 MRHNA, CDR2 SNTAGT. This CDR3 is built from 15 residues. Trimming stripped 5 bases from V and 0 bases from J, with 11 bases between. CDR3 sequence reads: CASSSRGSSYNEQFF. CDR3 in DNA: TGTGCCAGCAGTTCCCGGGGGAGCTCCTACAATGAGCAGTTCTTC.

To note about this clone: Given the absence of the conserved phenylalanine or tryptophan at the CDR3 end, a read error is likely. The limits of the CDR3 on the DNA are not certain, so only TCRdb's listed CDR3 is given. The chain joins TRBV2 to TRBJ1-2; the listed D gene, TRBD1, was not tested against the DNA. The germline V gene has CDR1 SNHLY and CDR2 FYNNEI. The CDR3 spans 14 residues, counting both ends. CDR3 protein: CASSEAGEAGASFE.

This chain uses TRBV15 with TRBJ1-1; D might be TRBD1 (5 bases). Trimming stripped 3 bases from V and 11 bases from J, with 19 bases between. The CDR3 covers 14 residues. Germline lookup yields CDR1 LNHNV and CDR2 YYDKDF (reference sequence). The CDR3 sequence: CATSRPRQGGRAFF. The CDR3 DNA reads as TGTGCCACCAGCAGGCCCAGGCAGGGAGGGAGGGCTTTCTTT.

The chain carries TRBV4-3 and TRBJ2-7, with a weak D call TRBD1 (6 bases). The V gene's germline CDR1 is LGHNA and CDR2 YSLEER. The length of the CDR3 is 17 residues. Trimming stripped 1 base from V and 1 base from J, with 17 bases between. The CDR3: CASSQGVDRRESYEQYF. DNA of the CDR3: TGCGCCAGCAGCCAAGGGGTAGACAGGCGTGAATCCTACGAGCAGTACTTC.

This rearrangement joins TRBV29-1 to TRBJ2-5, with D unclear. The CDR3 extends over 12 amino acids. From germline, CDR1 is SQVTM and CDR2 ANQGSEA. V lost 2 bases, J lost 0 bases, and 4 bases lay in between. In DNA form, the CDR3 reads TGCAGCGTTGAACACAACCAAGAGACCCAGTACTTC. This translates into CSVEHNQETQYF.

The V call is TRBV4-3, the J call TRBJ1-1; D uncertain. Germline V gene lookup returns CDR1 LGHNA and CDR2 YSLEER. Trimming removed 0 bases from V and 4 bases from J, with 12 bases in between. The CDR3 covers 15 residues. DNA of the CDR3: TGCGCCAGCAGCCAAGAAACTACCCTGGGCACTGAAGCTTTCTTT. This encodes CASSQETTLGTEAFF.

V and J are TRBV5-6 and TRBJ1-6; a weak D match, TRBD1 (5 bases). V lost 0 bases, J lost 9 bases, and 7 bases lay in between. From germline, CDR1 is SGHDT and CDR2 YYEEEE. CDR3 length: 13 residues. CDR3 nucleotides: TGTGCCAGCAGCTTGGGCGGGGGTTCACCCCTCCACTTT. The encoded protein is CASSLGGGSPLHF.

The V and J genes are TRBV4-1 and TRBJ2-7, with TRBD1 as a possible D gene (6 bases). The V gene lost 1 base and the J gene lost 0 bases, with 7 bases spanning the gap. The CDR3 length is 14 residues. Germline V gene sequence: CDR1 MGHRA, CDR2 YSYEKL. The CDR3 spells CASSQGTVSYEQYF. The CDR3, as DNA: TGCGCCAGCAGCCAAGGGACAGTCTCCTACGAGCAGTACTTC.

The V and J genes are TRBV19 and TRBJ2-7; possibly TRBD1 for D (6 bases). Germline loops: CDR1 LNHDA, CDR2 SQIVND (reference sequence). V was trimmed by 6 bases and J by 5 bases, leaving 17 bases between them. This CDR3 has 14 amino acids. CDR3 DNA: TGTGCCAGTAGCAAATATCAGGGGCGAAACGAGCAGTACTTC. Protein product: CASSKYQGRNEQYF.

This chain connects TRBV27 to TRBJ2-6; D is possibly TRBD1 (6 bases). CDR3 length: 18 amino acids. V gave up 9 bases and J gave up 0 bases, with 21 bases separating them. Germline V gene sequence: CDR1 MNHEY, CDR2 SMNVEV (reference sequence). The CDR3 protein is CARGTRYYITSGANVLTF. As DNA, the CDR3 is TGTGCCAGGGGGACACGCTATTACATAACCTCTGGGGCCAACGTCCTGACTTTC.

V is TRBV29-1 and J is TRBJ2-2; D is ambiguous. This CDR3 region has 14 residues. Per germline, CDR1 SQVTM and CDR2 ANQGSEA. V was cut by 0 bases and J by 3 bases, with 8 bases left in between. The CDR3 protein is CSVEDNSYTGELFF. CDR3 coding DNA: TGCAGCGTTGAAGATAACAGCTACACCGGGGAGCTGTTTTTT.

This clone was detected a few times. The chain employs TRBV4-1 and TRBJ2-1; 7 bases line up with TRBD1. The germline gives CDR1 MGHRA, CDR2 YSYEKL. J was trimmed by 6 bases and V by 5 bases; bases with no gene match: 7. This CDR3 has 14 residues. In nucleotides, the CDR3 is TGCGCCAGCAGCGAATCACAGGGGACCAATGAGCAGTTCTTC. Translated: CASSESQGTNEQFF.

This clone has only a few counts. The chain carries TRBV29-1 and TRBJ1-1, with D unresolved. In germline, CDR1 is SQVTM, CDR2 ANQGSEA. V dropped 4 bases and J dropped 0 bases, with 12 bases sitting between them. The CDR3 is made up of 14 amino acids. CDR3 sequence reads: CSVVGGGLNTEAFF. The CDR3 bases are TGCAGCGTTGTGGGTGGAGGCTTGAACACTGAAGCTTTCTTT.